These 25 T cell receptor beta chains share one sample of origin, sequenced in a study of T cell clonality in common variable immunodeficiency. Sequencing used immunoSEQ multiplex PCR; TCRdb keeps in-frame clones, though not all of them. The sample contains 45,000 to 60,000 clones, none occurring once; about 6% lies in the top ten. The sequenced material came from peripheral blood mononuclear cells. The receptors derive from a person aged 18-69 years in good health.

This clone appeared many times. The CDR3 extends 3 residues past the end of the read, so its final part is completed from the germline J gene. V gene TRBV4-1 combines with J gene TRBJ2-7; no clear D. The CDR3 runs 15 residues. Per the germline V gene, CDR1 is MGHRA and CDR2 is YSYEKL. The ends were cut back, 0 bases at V and 2 bases at J, with 11 bases in the middle. The sequenced CDR3 bases are TGCGCCAGCAGCCAAGATCGAGGCCAAGCCTACGAG. Its translation: CASSQDRGQAYE. The whole CDR3 protein reads CASSQDRGQAYEQYF.

There are many counts of this clone. The CDR3 end lies 3 residues beyond the end of the read and is filled in from the germline J gene. J is TRBJ2-4 and V is TRBV20-1; the match to TRBD1 covers 12 bases. Germline lookup yields CDR1 DFQATT and CDR2 SNEGSKA (reference sequence). The CDR3 is 13 amino acids. The ends lost 4 bases at V and 6 bases at J; junction bases unmatched: 1. The CDR3 loop is CSATGQGANIQYF. Incomplete CDR3 DNA: TGCAGTGCTACGGGACAGGGGGCAAACATT.

This clone was counted ten times or more. Incomplete CDR3 DNA: TGTGCCTGGACACAGGAAAGCTCCTACGAG. It codes for CAWTQESSYE. The whole CDR3 is CAWTQESSYEQYF. The rearrangement joins TRBV30 to TRBJ2-7; D might be TRBD1 (5 bases). The sequenced fragment ends 3 residues before the CDR3 boundary, so the rest is inferred from the germline J gene. The CDR3 totals 13 residues. Germline CDR1 is GTSNPN and CDR2 is SVGIG (reference sequence). Trimming pared 4 bases from V and 0 bases from J, leaving 10 bases between.

This clone was seen repeatedly, ten times or more. The read stops 3 residues short of the end of the CDR3; the missing end is completed from the germline J gene. The rearrangement uses TRBV18 and TRBJ2-2; no definite D call. This CDR3 contains 15 residues. CDR1 is KGHSH and CDR2 is LQKENI in the germline V gene. CDR3 DNA, as far as it was read: TGTGCCAGCTCACCCCGCGCGGCCTATAATGAAAAG. This gives the protein CASSPRAAYNEK. From start to end, the CDR3 is CASSPRAAYNEKLFF.

Ten or more counts support this clone. The CDR3 is cut off 3 residues early in the read; its end comes from the germline J gene. The chain couples TRBV20-1 to TRBJ2-4, with D perhaps TRBD1 (6 bases). Germline values: CDR1 DFQATT, CDR2 SNEGSKA (reference sequence). The CDR3 is made up of 11 amino acids. The sequenced part of the CDR3 DNA is TGCAGTGCTAGTGGACAGTTTGGT. It yields the protein CSASGQFG. The CDR3 as a whole reads CSASGQFGQYF.

This clone was observed at least ten times. Read data end 3 residues before the CDR3 end; the end is taken from the germline J gene. The chain uses TRBV20-1 and TRBJ2-3; 9 bases align to TRBD2. CDR1 is DFQATT, CDR2 SNEGSKA, per germline (reference sequence). The CDR3 is 14 amino acids. The part of the CDR3 DNA that was read is TGCAGTGCTAGGAGCGGGGGGTTTCAAGAGACG. Translating gives CSARSGGFQET. From start to end, the CDR3 is CSARSGGFQETQYF.

This clone was recorded at least ten times. The read falls 3 residues short of the CDR3 end, and the missing part is taken from the germline J gene. The rearrangement joins TRBV5-1 to TRBJ1-1, with D perhaps TRBD1 (5 bases). The germline V and J ends were trimmed by 7 bases and 1 base, with 17 bases remaining between them. The CDR3 consists of 15 residues. The germline CDR1 and CDR2 sequences are SGHRS and YFSETQ. CDR3 loop: CASGLYYGGNTEAFF. The sequenced part of the CDR3 DNA is TGCGCCAGCGGACTGTATTACGGGGGGAACACTGAA.

Turning to this clone: The observed sequence ends 3 residues before the CDR3 terminus, with the missing tail filled in from the germline J gene. The rearrangement uses TRBV10-2 and TRBJ1-5; D uncertain. The V and J ends lost 4 bases and 7 bases respectively, with 8 bases between them. This CDR3 spans 12 amino acids. CDR1 and CDR2 from the germline V gene are WSHSY and SAAADI. The CDR3 DNA, read in part, is TGCGCCAGCAGTGCCTCGTTCCAGCCC. Translation: CASSASFQP. From start to end, the CDR3 is CASSASFQPQHF.

The sample holds many counts of this clone. From the germline J gene comes the end of the CDR3, since the read stops 3 residues before it. This chain joins TRBV5-1 and TRBJ2-5, with D tentatively TRBD1 or TRBD2 (6 bases each). The V end was cut by 3 bases, the J end by 4 bases, with 19 bases between. The CDR3 runs 16 residues. CDR1 and CDR2 (germline): SGHRS, YFSETQ. The CDR3 here is CASSSSQGGGRETQYF. The sequenced part of the CDR3 DNA is TGCGCCAGCAGCTCCTCACAGGGAGGTGGTCGAGAGACC.

This clone was seen repeatedly, ten times or more. The read ends 3 residues shy of where the CDR3 ends; the end is completed using the germline J gene. The J gene is TRBJ2-7, the V gene TRBV10-3, with D possibly being TRBD2 (7 bases). The V and J ends lost 0 bases and 2 bases respectively, with 14 bases between them. The CDR3 covers 16 residues. Germline CDR1 is ENHRY and CDR2 is SYGVKD. This CDR3 reads CAISESGGAQTYEQYF. The CDR3 bases that were read are TGTGCCATCAGTGAGTCGGGGGGGGCGCAAACCTACGAG.

This clone turned up a few times. The CDR3 extends 3 residues past the end of the read, so its final part is completed from the germline J gene. The chain links TRBV30 to TRBJ1-2, with D maybe TRBD1 (5 bases). Germline assignment: CDR1 GTSNPN and CDR2 SVGIG (reference sequence). The CDR3 runs 12 residues. CDR3 loop: CAWRGRSDTYTF. The sequenced part of the CDR3 DNA is TGTGCCTGGAGGGGGCGGTCAGATACC.

Ten or more counts support this clone. The CDR3 is cut off 3 residues early in the read; its end comes from the germline J gene. The chain recombines TRBV20-1 with TRBJ2-2, with a tentative D call TRBD2 (6 bases). V gave up 5 bases and J gave up 0 bases, with 13 bases separating them. The CDR3 runs to 15 residues. Per germline, CDR1 DFQATT and CDR2 SNEGSKA (reference sequence). The CDR3: CSAVSGNTNTGELFF. The part of the CDR3 DNA that was read is TGCAGTGCTGTTAGCGGAAATACGAACACCGGGGAG.

This clone was detected many times. The CDR3 goes on 3 residues after the read ends, and that part is filled in from the germline J gene. This sequence joins TRBV6-1 and TRBJ1-4, with 7 positions matching TRBD1. Trimming removed 4 bases from V and 3 bases from J; junction bases left unmatched: 5. Germline values: CDR1 MNHNS, CDR2 SASEGT. The CDR3 contains 15 residues. The CDR3 is CASSARQGPNEKLFF. Incomplete CDR3 DNA: TGTGCCAGCAGTGCCCGACAGGGTCCTAATGAAAAA.

In this sample, this clone turned up many times. The CDR3 end is not reached by the read, which stops 3 residues before it; the germline J gene fills it in. This sequence joins TRBV7-2 and TRBJ2-3; D is ambiguous. The CDR3 is 12 amino acids. Germline values: CDR1 SGHTA, CDR2 FQGNSA. The CDR3 bases that were read are TGTGCCAGCAGCCGGTACCAAGAGACG. Its protein product is CASSRYQET. In full, the CDR3 is CASSRYQETQYF.

This clone has only a few counts. The CDR3 extends 3 residues past the end of the read, so its final part is completed from the germline J gene. The V gene is TRBV7-8, the J gene TRBJ1-1; TRBD1 matches at 7 bases. This CDR3 has 15 amino acids. Looked up from germline, CDR1 is SGHVS and CDR2 is FQNEAQ. V lost 4 bases, J lost 2 bases, and 7 bases stayed unmatched. The CDR3 reads CASSSTGVLNTEAFF. The CDR3 DNA, read in part, is TGTGCCAGCAGCTCAACAGGGGTCCTCAACACTGAA.

Notes on this clone: One junction end does not reproduce the germline sequence, and a read error may be involved. The read gets to within 3 residues of the CDR3 end, and the germline J gene fills in the rest. Other DNA sequences in this sample translate to the same CDR3. The chain is built from TRBV13 and TRBJ1-2; tentative D call: TRBD1 (5 bases). This CDR3 has 15 amino acids. Germline values: CDR1 PRHDT, CDR2 FYEKMQ (reference sequence). The CDR3 sequence is CASSFGQGPNYGYTF. The CDR3 DNA, read in part, is TGTGCCAGCAGCTTCGGGCAGGGCCCTAACTATGGT.

At least ten counts were recorded for this clone. The read stops 3 residues short of the end of the CDR3; the missing end is completed from the germline J gene. The chain has TRBV6-1 and TRBJ2-3; D uncertain. CDR3 length equals 11 residues. The germline gives CDR1 MNHNS, CDR2 SASEGT. CDR3 bases read: TGTGCCAGCAGTGGGCAAGAGACG. Its translation is CASSGQET. The entire CDR3 sequence reads CASSGQETQYF.

The sample holds many counts of this clone. Read coverage stops 3 residues before the CDR3 terminus; the germline J gene supplies the remainder. The V and J genes are TRBV30 and TRBJ2-3; possibly TRBD1 for D (6 bases). This CDR3 has 13 residues. The germline CDR1 and CDR2 sequences are GTSNPN and SVGIG (reference sequence). The covered CDR3 bases are TGTGCCTGGAGTGTACAGGGCAATCAGCCG. This sequence encodes CAWSVQGNQP. The entire CDR3 protein reads CAWSVQGNQPQYF.

In the case of this clone: The CDR3 end lies 3 residues beyond the end of the read and is filled in from the germline J gene. The chain recombines TRBV5-6 with TRBJ2-3; 9 bases are shared with TRBD1. Germline CDR1 is SGHDT and CDR2 is YYEEEE. The CDR3 covers 15 residues. The CDR3 DNA, read in part, is TGTGCCAGCAGTCTGGGACAGGGTGTAATGGAGACG. It codes for CASSLGQGVMET. The whole CDR3 protein is CASSLGQGVMETQYF.

This clone came up many times. The read stops 3 residues short of the end of the CDR3; the missing end is completed from the germline J gene. The chain couples TRBV15 to TRBJ2-5; D perhaps matches TRBD2 (7 bases). The V gene lost 5 bases and the J gene lost 5 bases, with 15 bases spanning the gap. Germline assignment: CDR1 LNHNV and CDR2 YYDKDF (reference sequence). The CDR3 runs to 14 residues. The CDR3 region is CATSSRGGGETQYF. The covered CDR3 bases are TGTGCCACCAGCTCAAGGGGGGGCGGGGAGACC.

This clone came up many times. The read terminates 3 residues before the CDR3 end, so the remaining end is supplied by the germline J gene. The chain combines TRBV5-1 with TRBJ2-3; 8 positions agree with TRBD2. The CDR3 totals 16 residues. The germline gives CDR1 SGHRS, CDR2 YFSETQ. Trimming took 2 bases from V and 0 from J; bases not matched to a gene: 5. Partial CDR3 DNA: TGCGCCAGCAGCTTTATAGCGGGGACTAGCACAGATACG. It encodes CASSFIAGTSTDT. The whole CDR3 reads CASSFIAGTSTDTQYF.

The sample holds many counts of this clone. The read finishes 3 residues shy of the CDR3 end, and the germline J gene is used to complete it. V usage is TRBV4-1 and J usage is TRBJ2-3, with TRBD2 matching over 8 bases. This CDR3 has 17 residues. The germline CDR1 and CDR2 sequences are MGHRA and YSYEKL. V lost 0 bases and J lost 4; bases outside the gene matches: 9. The chain's CDR3 is CASSQDLTGGPPDTQYF. The CDR3 DNA, read in part, is TGCGCCAGCAGCCAAGATCTGACGGGGGGGCCTCCAGATACG.

There are many counts of this clone. The read ends 3 residues shy of where the CDR3 ends; the end is completed using the germline J gene. This rearrangement joins TRBV10-3 to TRBJ1-4; perhaps TRBD1 as D (5 bases). This CDR3 has 14 residues. Germline-derived CDR1 and CDR2 are ENHRY and SYGVKD. The CDR3 here is CAISGRSGANVLFF. The CDR3 DNA, read in part, is TGTGCCATCAGCGGACGCTCTGGGGCCAACGTA.

This clone was found many times. Read coverage stops 3 residues before the CDR3 terminus; the germline J gene supplies the remainder. The V and J genes are TRBV30 and TRBJ1-2; D call uncertain. V dropped 4 bases and J dropped 4 bases, with 7 bases sitting between them. This CDR3 has 11 residues. The germline V gene encodes CDR1 GTSNPN and CDR2 SVGIG (reference sequence). The CDR3 sequence is CAWTSFYGYTF. Partial CDR3 DNA: TGTGCCTGGACCAGTTTCTATGGC.

The sequenced part of the CDR3 DNA is TGTGCCAGCTCACGACCTGTGGGGGGACGGGACGAG. This codes for CASSRPVGGRDE. The whole CDR3 is CASSRPVGGRDEQYF. J is TRBJ2-7 and V is TRBV18; perhaps TRBD2 as D (6 bases). The read is 3 residues too short to cover the CDR3 end, so that end is filled in from the germline J gene. CDR3 length: 15 residues. Germline CDR1 and CDR2: KGHSH and LQKENI. Trimming took off 4 bases at V and 5 bases at J, with 18 bases between the two ends.